This record concerns one TCR beta chain sequence. Its specificity is not known. The entry originates in a study of vaccination and CD4 T cells after COVID-19. The CDR3 totals 13 residues. Germline V gives CDR1 SGHVS, CDR2 FNYEAQ. The germline V and J ends were trimmed by 1 base and 1 base, with 4 bases remaining between them. Treatment meaning: roughly nine-day PBMC culture with coronavirus spike peptide pools or control peptides (ViraFEST assay). CD4+ T cells that had been cultured provided DNA sequenced with the Oncomine TCR Beta short-read assay. One entry per CDR3 protein, called by TCRdb with MiXCR from the PCR reads. The sample holds 15,000 to 25,000 distinct CDR3 sequences; about 56% are singletons and the top ten take 10%.

The chain employs TRBV7-6 and TRBJ1-1; no firm D call. The sequencing input was CD4+ T cells from blood, cultured in vitro. The receptor was derived from a human donor who had recovered from COVID-19. The CDR3 DNA reads as TGTGCCAGCAGCTTAGGAGAGAACACTGAAGCTTTCTTT. Its protein product is CASSLGENTEAFF. The full variable domain, in which reference TRBV7-6 and TRBJ1-1 provide the parts outside the CDR3, is GAGVSQSPRYKVTKRGQDVALRCDPISGHVSLYWYRQALGQGPEFLTYFNYEAQQDKSGLPNDRFSAERPEGSISTLTIQRTEQRDSAMYRCASSLGENTEAFFGQGTRLTVV.